The sequence of this T cell receptor (beta chain) was determined in a study of somatic mutations in cytotoxic T cells in rheumatoid arthritis. Study at large: Blood from the patient (about 33 ml EDTA) was drawn right after diagnosis, pretreatment.

This clone was seen a handful of times. Its antigen is still unknown. V was cut by 4 bases and J by 5 bases, with 9 bases left in between. From germline, CDR1 is SGDLS and CDR2 YYNGEE. The CDR3 has 12 residues. Using immunoSEQ multiplex PCR, the repertoire was profiled, and TCRdb retains in-frame clones only, with some absent. Altogether about 6,900 clones are present, 74% being singletons, with the ten largest covering roughly a sixth. Study results and limitations: With 65 patients examined, fewer than 10 had a largest CD8+ clone exceeding 20% of CD8+ cells.

The sample was CD8+ T cells sorted from blood. This sequence joins TRBV9 and TRBJ2-5; TRBD2 might be the D (5 bases). The clonotype comes from an adult with rheumatoid arthritis. The CDR3 region has the DNA TGTGCCAGCAGCCCAACGGGGGAGACCCAGTACTTC. Translated: CASSPTGETQYF.